This TCR beta chain appears in the sequencing data of a study of immune evolution from preneoplasia to lung adenocarcinoma. Study-level findings and limits: Top clone share appeared to fall from AAH through AIS, MIA, adenocarcinoma. KRAS-mutant nodules had the highest T cell clonality. Later-stage lesions seemingly showed higher T cell density and diversity than normal lung.

Germline assignment: CDR1 DFQATT and CDR2 SNEGSKA (reference sequence). V dropped 2 bases and J dropped 5 bases, with 3 bases sitting between them. This CDR3 is 10 amino acids long. Assay used: immunoSEQ multiplex PCR; TCRdb lists only in-frame clones, some missing. The sample consists of nearly 5,000 clones, more than 75% of them appearing once. This clone was seen a handful of times. The antigen is unknown. Premalignant or tumor cells were enriched by macro-dissection after pathologic assessment. Sequenced material: FFPE minimally invasive lung adenocarcinoma tissue. This chain connects TRBV20-1 to TRBJ2-5; D gene unclear. This TCR was sampled from a person between 65 and 79 years old with lung adenocarcinoma. The CDR3 bases are TGCAGTGCTAGAAGTGAGACCCAGTACTTC. This sequence encodes CSARSETQYF.